A single sample gave rise to the 23 T cell receptor beta chains below, sequenced in a study of Ad26.COV2.S vaccination and SARS-CoV-2 variants. The protocol was immunoSEQ multiplex PCR, while the TCRdb copy is restricted to in-frame clones and leaves out a portion. The top ten clones hold around 4% of a sample with approximately 340,000 clones, around 90% of them seen once. This specimen consisted of peripheral blood, obtained after recovery from COVID-19. These receptors all stem from a human donor who had recovered from COVID-19.

As to this clone: An end of the junction does not agree with germline; a read error may underlie this. This rearrangement joins TRBV7-7 to TRBJ2-1; no firm D call. Germline assignment: CDR1 SSHAT and CDR2 FNYEAQ (reference sequence). CDR3 length: 13 amino acids. The DNA for the CDR3 is TGTGCTAGCAGCTTAAACGTCTACAATGAGCAGTTCTTC. Its protein is CASSLNVYNEQFF.

A word on this clone: This specimen includes other DNA sequences encoding the same CDR3. The rearrangement joins TRBV7-8 to TRBJ2-7; no firm D call. The V gene's germline CDR1 is SGHVS and CDR2 FQNEAQ. CDR3 size: 12 residues. The V end was cut by 1 base, the J end by 7 bases, with 8 bases between. This CDR3 reads CASSLDGHEQYF. CDR3 in DNA: TGTGCCAGCAGCTTAGACGGGCATGAGCAGTACTTC.

The chain links TRBV3-1 (or the pseudogene TRBV3-2) to TRBJ2-1; 8 bases map to TRBD2. CDR1 LGHDT and CDR2 YNNKEL come from the germline V gene (reference sequence). The CDR3 is made up of 16 amino acids. The trim removed 6 bases at V and 1 base at J, leaving 8 bases unmatched. The CDR3 sequence: CASSLGGAVSYNEQFF. The CDR3, as DNA: TGTGCCAGCAGTCTCGGGGGGGCCGTTTCCTACAATGAGCAGTTCTTC.

The chain carries TRBV4-1 and TRBJ2-6; TRBD2 is a possible D gene (6 bases). This CDR3 has 16 amino acids. Germline loops: CDR1 MGHRA, CDR2 YSYEKL. Trimming removed 4 bases from V and 0 bases from J, with 10 bases in between. DNA of the CDR3: TGCGCCAGCAGCCCCGGGGGAAGCTCTGGGGCCAACGTCCTGACTTTC. This translates into CASSPGGSSGANVLTF.

This rearrangement joins TRBV11-2 to TRBJ2-7; TRBD2 agrees at 9 bases. The CDR3 is 14 amino acids. In germline, CDR1 is SGHAT, CDR2 FQNNGV. V trimming: 4 bases; J trimming: 2 bases; junction bases outside the gene matches: 3. The CDR3 sequence is CASSSASGAYEQYF. CDR3 nucleotides: TGTGCCAGCAGCTCCGCTAGCGGGGCCTACGAGCAGTACTTC.

With respect to this clone: In the same sample, other DNA sequences code for this CDR3. The J gene is TRBJ2-5, the V gene TRBV12-3 or TRBV12-4; D remains ambiguous. Trimming took 1 base from V and 3 from J, leaving 0 bases between them. The CDR3 extends over 11 amino acids. The CDR3 DNA reads TGTGCCAGCAGTTTAGAAGAGACCCAGTACTTC. Amino acids: CASSLEETQYF.

Worth noting for this clone: Other DNA sequences in this sample translate to the same CDR3. The chain carries TRBV29-1 and TRBJ1-3; D not resolved. Trimming left V 7 bases short and J 1 base short, with 8 bases between. The CDR3 covers 12 residues. The germline V gene has CDR1 SQVTM and CDR2 ANQGSEA. CDR3 loop: CSARVSGNTIYF. CDR3 in DNA: TGCAGCGCCCGCGTATCTGGAAACACCATATATTTT. Using reference TRBV29-1 and TRBJ1-3 for the parts outside the CDR3, the full variable domain is SAVISQKPSRDICQRGTSLTIQCQVDSQVTMMFWYRQQPGQSLTLIATANQGSEATYESGFVIDKFPISRPNLTFSTLTVSNMSPEDSSIYLCSARVSGNTIYFGEGSWLTVV.

On this clone: Additional DNA sequences in this sample encode the identical CDR3. V usage is TRBV9 and J usage is TRBJ1-6, with TRBD1 matching 8 bases. Trimming took 3 bases from V and 7 from J; bases not matched to a gene: 3. The CDR3 spans 14 residues. Germline V CDR1 and CDR2: SGDLS, YYNGEE. The CDR3 loop reads CASSAGTGNSPLHF. DNA of the CDR3: TGTGCCAGCAGCGCCGGGACAGGAAATTCACCCCTCCACTTT.

This chain links TRBV10-3 with TRBJ2-5; maybe TRBD2 (6 bases). The CDR3 has 13 amino acids. Germline V gene data show CDR1 as ENHRY and CDR2 as SYGVKD. V dropped 6 bases and J dropped 3 bases, with 11 bases sitting between them. CDR3 coding DNA: TGTGCCATCAGCGGAACGGGGGAAGAGACCCAGTACTTC. Amino acids: CAISGTGEETQYF.

The gene calls are TRBV10-2 and TRBJ2-1; possibly TRBD2 for D (6 bases). V dropped 4 bases and J dropped 2 bases, with 12 bases sitting between them. Germline loops: CDR1 WSHSY, CDR2 SAAADI. The length of the CDR3 is 15 residues. The chain's CDR3 is CASSGLGGTYNEQFF. CDR3 nucleotide sequence: TGCGCCAGCAGTGGGTTGGGGGGAACCTACAATGAGCAGTTCTTC.

The rearrangement uses TRBV9 and TRBJ2-3; 9 positions match TRBD2. J was trimmed by 7 bases and V by 1 base; bases with no gene match: 7. CDR3 length: 15 residues. Per the germline V gene, CDR1 is SGDLS and CDR2 is YYNGEE. The CDR3 DNA reads as TGTGCCAGCAGCGTACTTAGCGGGGGCAGGAATACGCAGTATTTT. Its translation: CASSVLSGGRNTQYF.

The chain links TRBV3-1 (or the pseudogene TRBV3-2) to TRBJ2-5; 7 bases are shared with TRBD1. The V segment lost 6 bases and the J segment 0 bases; nucleotides outside the gene matches: 4. There are 14 residues in the CDR3. Germline values: CDR1 LGHDT, CDR2 YNNKEL (reference sequence). The chain's CDR3 is CASRQTGYQETQYF. CDR3 nucleotides: TGTGCCAGCAGACAGACAGGGTACCAAGAGACCCAGTACTTC.

CDR3 loop: CASSLQGNTEAFF. Written as DNA, the CDR3 is TGTGCCAGCAGTCTACAGGGGAACACTGAAGCTTTCTTT. This sequence joins TRBV12-3 or TRBV12-4 and TRBJ1-1, with a weak D call TRBD1 (6 bases). V lost 5 bases and J lost 1, with 8 bases in between. This CDR3 spans 13 amino acids.

This clone was counted between two and nine times. This chain links TRBV7-6 with TRBJ2-2; 9 nucleotides agree with TRBD1. Losses at the gene ends were 4 bases for V and 3 bases for J; bases not matched to a gene: 3. The length of the CDR3 is 15 residues. Germline CDR1 is SGHVS and CDR2 is FNYEAQ. The CDR3 protein is CASSSWDRDTGELFF. For the CDR3, the DNA is TGTGCCAGCAGCTCCTGGGACAGGGACACCGGGGAGCTGTTTTTT.

V is TRBV7-9 and J is TRBJ2-5; TRBD2 aligns across 12 bases. Germline CDR1 is SEHNR and CDR2 is FQNEAQ (reference sequence). This CDR3 contains 17 residues. Germline trimming cut 4 bases from V and 5 bases from J; bases unmatched to any gene: 11. Here the CDR3 DNA reads TGTGCCAGCAGCTCACGCCTAGCGGGGGGGCGCGCCGAGACCCAGTACTTC. Translation: CASSSRLAGGRAETQYF. The variable domain in full, completed from reference TRBV7-9 and TRBJ2-5, reads DTGVSQNPRHKITKRGQNVTFRCDPISEHNRLYWYRQTLGQGPEFLTYFQNEAQLEKSRLLSDRFSAERPKGSFSTLEIQRTEQGDSAMYLCASSSRLAGGRAETQYFGPGTRLLVL.

This clone was seen just once. The CDR3 region has the DNA TGTGCCAGCAGCTTAGTTGGGGGATCGAGCAATCAGCCCCAGCATTTT. It specifies CASSLVGGSSNQPQHF. The chain uses TRBV7-2 and TRBJ1-5, with D possibly TRBD1 on 5 matching bases. The V end lost 1 base, the J end lost 1 base, and 11 bases lay between the germline ends. Germline CDR1 reads SGHTA; CDR2 reads FQGNSA. This CDR3 contains 16 residues. Looking up the rest from reference TRBV7-2 and TRBJ1-5 gives the full variable domain: GAGVSQSPSNKVTEKGKDVELRCDPISGHTALYWYRQSLGQGLEFLIYFQGNSAPDKSGLPSDRFSAERTGGSVSTLTIQRTQQEDSAVYLCASSLVGGSSNQPQHFGDGTRLSIL.

The chain joins TRBV7-9 to TRBJ2-3; unclear D gene. The V gene lost 5 bases and the J gene lost 6 bases, with 18 bases spanning the gap. The length of the CDR3 is 15 residues. Germline CDR1 is SEHNR and CDR2 is FQNEAQ (reference sequence). The CDR3 DNA reads as TGTGCCAGCAGCCTGTTGGTCGAAGCAACGGATACGCAGTATTTT. Translated: CASSLLVEATDTQYF.

This chain links TRBV29-1 with TRBJ2-2, with 8 bases lining up with TRBD1. This CDR3 is built from 13 residues. The junction had 5 bases not matched to a gene; V was cut back by 7 bases and J by 4 bases. Germline V gene sequence: CDR1 SQVTM, CDR2 ANQGSEA. The CDR3 DNA sequence: TGCAGCGCAAGGACAGGGAGCACCGGGGAGCTGTTTTTT. It translates to CSARTGSTGELFF.

The chain employs TRBV6-2 or TRBV6-3 and TRBJ2-3; the match to TRBD1 covers 8 bases. The trim removed 0 bases at V and 4 bases at J, leaving 6 bases unmatched. The CDR3 has 16 residues. Germline V gene lookup returns CDR1 MNHEY and CDR2 SVGEGT. CDR3 sequence (DNA): TGTGCCAGCAGTTACTCCGGACAGGGAGTACCAGATACGCAGTATTTT. Protein: CASSYSGQGVPDTQYF.

V and J are TRBV5-1 and TRBJ1-2, with 7 bases aligning to TRBD1. J was trimmed by 5 bases and V by 3 bases; bases with no gene match: 13. The CDR3 consists of 16 residues. Germline assignment: CDR1 SGHRS and CDR2 YFSETQ. CDR3 nucleotide sequence: TGCGCCAGCAGCTATTTCGGGACAGAGGACATTTATGGCTACACCTTC. Residues: CASSYFGTEDIYGYTF.

The chain uses TRBV7-2 and TRBJ1-4; D unclear. The CDR3 is 15 residues long. V was clipped by 2 bases and J by 4 bases, with 11 bases between them. CDR1 is SGHTA, CDR2 FQGNSA, per germline. The CDR3 DNA is TGTGCCAGCAGCTTAAGAAGGTCGAGTAATGAAAAACTGTTTTTT. Its translation is CASSLRRSSNEKLFF.

The CDR3 DNA is TGTGCCAGCCGACTAGCGGGGGCAGGGAATGAGCAGTTCTTC. Protein sequence: CASRLAGAGNEQFF. This chain connects TRBV27 to TRBJ2-1, with TRBD2 identical over 12 bases. V shed 8 bases, J shed 7 bases, and the junction held 6 bases outside the gene matches. Germline CDR1 MNHEY, CDR2 SMNVEV (reference sequence). The length of the CDR3 is 14 residues.

V is TRBV5-4 and J is TRBJ1-1, with a possible D match to TRBD1 (6 bases). Germline lookup yields CDR1 SGHNT and CDR2 YYREEE (reference sequence). CDR3 length: 15 amino acids. Trimming removed 1 base from V and 3 bases from J, with 13 bases in between. The CDR3 protein is CASSLPSYRDTEAFF. The CDR3, as DNA: TGTGCCAGCAGCTTGCCATCATACAGGGACACTGAAGCTTTCTTT.